The source of this T cell receptor (beta chain) is a study of blood T cell repertoires in COVID-19. Study in general: Acute and convalescent COVID-19 specimens originated in the United States, Italy and Spain. The analysed material was cDNA or gDNA that came from T cells, B-cell-depleted T cells, or PBMCs.

After removal of 10 bases from V and 1 base from J, the junction contained 10 bases not matched to a gene. Germline CDR1 is LNHDA and CDR2 is SQIVND (reference sequence). The CDR3 loop spans 16 amino acids. In the original workflow: Estimates of nucleated cell counts were drawn from the amplification of reference gene primers. Assay: immunoSEQ multiplex PCR; the TCRdb copy retains only in-frame clones and omits some. V and J calls and clone size come straight from that table; D and trimming were deduced from the DNA. The sample holds around 150,000 clones, roughly 74% seen once. The sequence came from a woman aged 80 or over with acute or convalescent COVID-19. This sequence joins TRBV19 and TRBJ1-5; 10 bases are a match to TRBD1. Material: peripheral blood. The DNA for the CDR3 is TGTGCCATCCCCCGGGACAGGGGTTGGAGCAATCAGCCCCAGCATTTT. This encodes CAIPRDRGWSNQPQHF.